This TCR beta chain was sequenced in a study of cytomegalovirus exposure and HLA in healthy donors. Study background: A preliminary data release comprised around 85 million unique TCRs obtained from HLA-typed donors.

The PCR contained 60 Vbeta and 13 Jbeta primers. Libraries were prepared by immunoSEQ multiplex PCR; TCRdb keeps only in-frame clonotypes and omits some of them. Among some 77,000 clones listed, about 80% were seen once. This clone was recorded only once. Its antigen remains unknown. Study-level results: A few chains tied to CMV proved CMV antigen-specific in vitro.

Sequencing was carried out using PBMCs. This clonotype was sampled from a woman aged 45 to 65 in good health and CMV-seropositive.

In nucleotides, the CDR3 is TGCAGCGTCCCCCCGGGATTGGCGGGGGGGCCCCAATTCTCCTACAATGAGCAGTTCTTC. Protein: CSVPPGLAGGPQFSYNEQFF. The genes are TRBV29-1 and TRBJ2-1; TRBD2 aligns across 9 bases. The CDR3 sequence is 20 residues long. Germline trimming cut 6 bases from V and 0 bases from J; bases unmatched to any gene: 21. Germline CDR1 reads SQVTM; CDR2 reads ANQGSEA.